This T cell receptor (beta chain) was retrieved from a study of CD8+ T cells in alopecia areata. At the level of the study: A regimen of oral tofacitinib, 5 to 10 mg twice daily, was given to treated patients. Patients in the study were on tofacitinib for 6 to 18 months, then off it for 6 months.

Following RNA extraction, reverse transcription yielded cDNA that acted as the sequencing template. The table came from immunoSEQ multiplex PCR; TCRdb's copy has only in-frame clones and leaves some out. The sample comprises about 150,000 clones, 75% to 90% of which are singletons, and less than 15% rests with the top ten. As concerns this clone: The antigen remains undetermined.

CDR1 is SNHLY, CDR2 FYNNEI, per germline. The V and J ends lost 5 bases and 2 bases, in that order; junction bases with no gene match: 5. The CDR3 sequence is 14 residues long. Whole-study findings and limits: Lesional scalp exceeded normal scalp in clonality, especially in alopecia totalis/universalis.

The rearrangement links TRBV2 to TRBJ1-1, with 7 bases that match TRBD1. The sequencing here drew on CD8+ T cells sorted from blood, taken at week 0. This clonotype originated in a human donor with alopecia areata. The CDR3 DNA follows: TGTGCCAGCAGTTTATGGACAGGAAACACTGAAGCTTTCTTT. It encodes CASSLWTGNTEAFF.